This T cell receptor (beta chain) was identified during a study of blood T cell repertoires in COVID-19. Sequencing was performed with immunoSEQ multiplex PCR; in TCRdb, only in-frame clones are kept and a portion is missing. The top ten clones hold roughly 1.6% of a sample with about 300,000 clones, around 86% of them seen once. The CDR3 covers 13 residues. V was clipped by 2 bases and J by 4 bases, with 9 bases between them. CDR1 LGHDT and CDR2 YNNKEL come from the germline V gene (reference sequence). The V call is TRBV3-1 (or the pseudogene TRBV3-2), the J call TRBJ2-7; perhaps TRBD1 as D (6 bases). The clonotype originates from a woman aged 50 to 60 with acute or convalescent COVID-19. The sample was peripheral blood. As DNA, the CDR3 is TGTGCCAGCAGCCAACTGGACAGTTACGAGCAGTACTTC. Protein product: CASSQLDSYEQYF.